This T cell receptor beta chain was sequenced during a study of post-analysis software for immune sequencing data (dated by TCRdb to about 2015). Turning to the overall study: The recorded disease courses included relapsing-remitting, secondary progressive and progressive-relapsing multiple sclerosis, and some patients had no subtype annotation. The patient repertoires were compared against around 11 previously published healthy control repertoires obtained from donors aged roughly 6 to 25 years. A subset of samples was prepared in parallel using single-end sample barcoding, then pooled and co-amplified after Illumina adapter ligation.

For CDR1 and CDR2, the germline V gene lists MDHEN and SYDVKM. From V the trimming removes 3 bases and from J it removes 6 bases, while the gene matches leave 8 bases of the junction unaccounted for. CDR3 length: 15 amino acids, cysteine to phenylalanine. The read is trimmed to its CDR3 DNA, 45 bases read in frame from base 1. Notes on this clonotype: Its antigen remains undetermined. No much larger clone exists at a distance of one base, and base qualities are not known.

To demonstrate the VDJtools post-analysis software, the study profiled TCR beta repertoires from the peripheral blood of approximately twelve young patients with multiple sclerosis. The patients with multiple sclerosis were children and adolescents between roughly 6 and 17 years of age. Libraries were prepared through PCR. Sequenced using an Illumina HiSeq 2500. To reduce PCR and sequencing biases, unique molecular identifiers were built into the TCR beta cDNA libraries. About 500,000 cDNA molecules were obtained for every 1 to 10 million input T cells, so each molecule roughly corresponded to one T cell. The patient libraries were prepared and sequenced using the same protocol as the earlier healthy control dataset. Within a given batch, samples were prepared together, multiplexed and sequenced on the same HiSeq lane. In the paper's pipeline: MIGEC was used to process the raw barcoded reads, and molecular identifier groups with only a single read were discarded before consensus assembly and CDR3 extraction. Clonotype tables were post-analysed with VDJtools, normalizing diversity by down-sampling all datasets to the smallest sample size. In repertoire overlap clustering, CDR3 amino acid sequences, but not nucleotide sequences, were matched to correct batch-related cross-sample contamination. TCRdb took the public reads, trimmed them with fastp at Q25, ran MiXCR for clone calling and kept in-frame beta chains. Every CDR3 protein is listed once, alongside the most common genes and DNA of its rows. These V and J calls derive from TCRdb rather than the authors' analysis. A total of fewer than 850,000 distinct CDR3 sequences appear in this sample, roughly 30% of them only once. The ten largest clones represent around 0.6% of the sample.

Findings and caveats that apply to the study as a whole: Significantly higher frequencies in patients than in controls were found for five TRBV segments, including TRBV5-6, TRBV5-1 and TRBV20-1. The multiple sclerosis patient group was slightly younger than the control group. Direct clustering with F measure revealed strong co-clustering of samples prepared in the same batch, which led to a batch-effect correction. Compared with controls, multiple sclerosis patients had significantly lower normalized Chao1 diversity, a finding suggesting substantial peripheral T-cell clonal expansion.

The V gene is TRBV28 and the J gene is TRBJ2-1; TRBD1 lines up with 7 middle nucleotides. The material sequenced was blood. The TCR sequence derives from a girl between 10 and 17 years old with multiple sclerosis. This receptor has the CDR3 CASSFYRGIGNEQFF. The DNA reads TGTGCCAGCAGTTTCTACAGGGGTATAGGCAATGAGCAGTTCTTC.